This TCR beta chain was identified in a study of beta chain features in type 1 diabetes. General study findings and limits: The naive, central memory and Treg TCRB repertoires showed an apparent similarity that was greater among patients than among healthy donors. Significant though moderate, a shortening of TCRB CDR3s appeared in all four CD4+ subsets of Type 1 diabetes patients.

cDNA synthesis used the whole RNA isolate, giving expressed TCRB sequences. The data were produced by immunoSEQ multiplex PCR, yet TCRdb's version contains in-frame clones alone and is incomplete. The table lists a few hundred thousand clones, 14% of them singletons. Deletions cut 1 base from V and 4 bases from J, with 20 bases between. Per germline, CDR1 SGHRS and CDR2 YFSETQ. CDR3 length: 17 amino acids. This clone was found a few times. Its antigen remains unknown. The TCR sequence derives from a man younger than 40 in good health. Source material: naive CD4+ T cells from blood. J is TRBJ1-2 and V is TRBV5-1; D is possibly TRBD1 (5 bases). The CDR3 DNA reads TGCGCCAGCAGCTTGAGTGCCGGGGCGACAAGGACCTATGGCTACACCTTC. It specifies CASSLSAGATRTYGYTF.